This T cell receptor beta chain was recorded in a study of shared clonotypes between healthy human individuals. The wider study: The composition of the donors was two women and a few men aged 18 to 49.

Generated by immunoSEQ multiplex PCR, the TCRdb table keeps only in-frame clones and is missing some. The sample contains about 2.1 million clones, around 93% of which appear only once. Cells designated naive CD8 were CD45RO-negative and were positively selected for CCR7, with terminally differentiated effector memory CD45RA+ cells excluded. For this clone: The antigen is undetermined.

Whole-study results and caveats: Larger estimated richness was generally seen in naive subsets than in memory subsets. Only a few donors were included, so the genetic and exposure-history diversity represented was limited.

This CDR3 region has 13 residues. CDR1 LNHNV and CDR2 YYDKDF come from the germline V gene (reference sequence). J was trimmed by 5 bases and V by 6 bases; bases with no gene match: 1. The clonotype originates from a man between 18 and 35 years old in good health. Some clones in this sample may be carry-over from other donors' samples. The sequencing sample was made of naive CD8+ T cells from PBMCs. The chain employs TRBV15 and TRBJ2-7, with 13 bases identical to TRBD2. The CDR3 protein is CATRLAGGDEQYF. The CDR3 bases are TGTGCCACCAGACTAGCGGGGGGGGACGAGCAGTACTTC.